Reported below is one T cell receptor beta chain. Antigen unknown. This record comes from a study of spatial heterogeneity in lung cancer. Study at large: Detected sequences consistently included more beta-chain ones than alpha-chain ones. Study conclusions and caveats: Resection saw ubiquitous expanded tumor TCRs appear in blood more than follow-up did.

Every TCR cDNA molecule bore its own unique molecular identifier. TCRdb fed the 5' RACE reads into MiXCR, producing one record per CDR3 protein. Of 10,000 to 12,000 distinct CDR3 sequences listed, roughly 5.5% were seen once; the top ten hold over 25%. The CDR3 is made up of 15 amino acids. V was pared by 1 base and J by 4 bases, with 5 bases of the junction left unmatched. Germline loops: CDR1 SGHTA, CDR2 FQGTGA. As to time point: sample taken at primary tumor resection. Whole RNA, which was extracted from tumor, nontumor lung tissue or frozen PBMC, was sequenced without any cell sorting. Patients with untreated early-stage non-small cell lung cancer, numbering 55 to 80, were the donors.

This receptor was taken from a male donor with early-stage non-small cell lung cancer. The chain recombines TRBV7-3 with TRBJ2-3, with TRBD1 matching over 7 bases. The material was PBMCs, obtained at surgery. The CDR3 DNA reads as TGTGCCAGCAGCTTAAAGGGGGCGAAATCAGATACGCAGTATTTT. Amino acid sequence: CASSLKGAKSDTQYF.